The clone carrying this T cell receptor beta chain appeared many times. The antigen is undetermined. What was amplified from RNA transcripts were TCR beta CDR3 regions. Researchers ran a first-round RT-PCR on the TCR CDR3 using the HTBI primer set. TCRdb fed the multiplex PCR reads into MiXCR, producing one record per CDR3 protein. The sample holds approximately 610,000 distinct CDR3 sequences; 16% are singletons and the top ten take around 19%. The data originate from a study of T cells in Graves' hyperthyroidism and ophthalmopathy. The length of the CDR3 is 13 residues. Deletions cut 3 bases from V and 8 bases from J, with 11 bases between. CDR1 and CDR2 (germline): SEHNR, FQNEAQ (reference sequence). Source material for PBMCs was about 11 ml fresh peripheral blood. Findings of the study overall: Appearing also in blood were most of the thyroid clonotypes expanded above 0.001.

The chain has TRBV7-9 and TRBJ2-1; D is unclear. Sequencing was performed on blood. The TCR was taken from a woman under 30 with Graves' hyperthyroidism. The CDR3 protein is CASSLPALDEQFF. In DNA, the CDR3 is TGTGCCAGCAGCTTGCCAGCGTTAGATGAGCAGTTCTTC.